This TCR beta chain was captured by sequencing in a study of blood T cell repertoires in COVID-19. Study-wide context: Samples came from the United States, Italy and Spain, spanning acute and convalescent COVID-19. Sources were T cells, B-cell-depleted T cells, or PBMCs; the material itself was cDNA or gDNA.

The repertoire was sequenced with immunoSEQ multiplex PCR; TCRdb's copy has only in-frame clones and lacks some. Of a few hundred thousand clones in the sample, around 83% are singletons; the top ten hold roughly 10%. Trimming cost V 3 bases and J 1 base; bases outside gene matches: 5. Per germline, CDR1 SGHDN and CDR2 FVKESK. This CDR3 has 16 amino acids. Specimen: peripheral blood. The V gene is TRBV14, the J gene TRBJ2-1; 8 bases match TRBD1. The clonotype originates from an elderly man with acute or convalescent COVID-19. CDR3 bases: TGTGCCAGCAGCCACGGACAGGGATGGTCCTACAATGAGCAGTTCTTC. This encodes CASSHGQGWSYNEQFF.